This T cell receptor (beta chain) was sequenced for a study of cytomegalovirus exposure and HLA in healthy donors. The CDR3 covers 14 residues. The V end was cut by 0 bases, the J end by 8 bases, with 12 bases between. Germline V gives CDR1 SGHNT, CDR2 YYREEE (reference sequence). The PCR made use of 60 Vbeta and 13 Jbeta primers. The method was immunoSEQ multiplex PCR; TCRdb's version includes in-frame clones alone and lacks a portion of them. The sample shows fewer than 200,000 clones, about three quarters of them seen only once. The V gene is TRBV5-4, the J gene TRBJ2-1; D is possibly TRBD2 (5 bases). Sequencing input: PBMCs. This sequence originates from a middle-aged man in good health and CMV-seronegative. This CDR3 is CASSLGAGVDEQFF. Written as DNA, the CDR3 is TGTGCCAGCAGCTTGGGTGCCGGGGTCGATGAGCAGTTCTTC. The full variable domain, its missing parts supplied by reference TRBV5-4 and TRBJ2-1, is ETGVTQSPTHLIKTRGQQVTLRCSSQSGHNTVSWYQQALGQGPQFIFQYYREEENGRGNFPPRFSGLQFPNYSSELNVNALELDDSALYLCASSLGAGVDEQFFGPGTRLTVL.